Listed below are T cell receptor beta chains from one sample, sequenced in a study of T cells in localized non-small cell lung cancer. Sequencing used immunoSEQ multiplex PCR; TCRdb keeps in-frame clones, though not all of them. Of approximately 12,000 clones in the sample, around 83% were seen once. This sample comprised peripheral blood, obtained before any cancer treatment. All receptors come from an older male donor with stage I lung adenocarcinoma. Each CDR3 is given with its conserved first and last residue. The D gene is left open where the match is weak. A row's size may be missing; if present it is once, few, many or a size class.

CDR3 | DNA | J | V | size | D
CASSLAQGWGARGETQYF | TGTGCCAGCAGCTTAGCGCAGGGGTGGGGGGCTCGTGGAGAGACCCAGTACTTC | TRBJ2-5 | TRBV7-9 | - | -
CASSSYVGRENEKLFF | TGTGCCAGCAGTTCTTATGTGGGCAGAGAGAATGAAAAACTGTTTTTT | TRBJ1-4 | TRBV5-4 | - | -
CASSEERGGNSPLHF | TGTGCCAGCAGTGAAGAAAGGGGAGGTAATTCACCCCTCCACTTT | TRBJ1-6 | TRBV2 | - | -
CASRFTGGVYGYTF | TGTGCCAGCAGGTTCACAGGGGGCGTCTATGGCTACACCTTC | TRBJ1-2 | TRBV28 | - | TRBD1
CASSISGQVNQPQHF | TGTGCCAGTAGTATATCGGGACAGGTCAATCAGCCCCAGCATTTT | TRBJ1-5 | TRBV19 | - | TRBD1
CASSIPTQTGGLRQYF | TGTGCCAGCAGCATACCCACCCAGACAGGGGGCTTGAGACAGTATTTT | TRBJ2-3 | TRBV21-1 | - | -
CASSVGTSPGELFF | TGTGCCAGTAGTGTCGGGACTAGCCCCGGGGAGCTGTTTTTT | TRBJ2-2 | TRBV19 | - | TRBD2
CASNAIRGHRLDEQFF | TGTGCCAGCAACGCGATCCGCGGACACCGTTTAGATGAGCAGTTCTTC | TRBJ2-1 | TRBV7-9 | few | -
CASSLGQASYNEQFF | TGTGCCAGCAGCTTAGGACAGGCCAGCTACAATGAGCAGTTCTTC | TRBJ2-1 | TRBV7-9 | once | -
CASSIGDSICAYNEQFF | TGTGCCAGCAGCATCGGGGACTCTATATGCGCCTACAATGAGCAGTTCTTC | TRBJ2-1 | TRBV21-1 | - | -
CASSKGLAALGEQFF | TGTGCCAGCAGTAAAGGACTAGCGGCCTTGGGTGAGCAGTTCTTC | TRBJ2-1 | TRBV2 | - | TRBD2
CASSPGAGGSYEQYF | TGCGCCAGCAGCCCCGGGGCAGGGGGTAGCTACGAGCAGTACTTC | TRBJ2-7 | TRBV5-1 | - | TRBD1
CASSLTRVTYEQFF | TGTGCCAGCAGCTTAACTCGGGTTACCTATGAGCAGTTCTTC | TRBJ2-1 | TRBV7-3 | - | -
CASSLGGTGVYEQYF | TGTGCCAGCAGCCTTGGGGGGACAGGGGTCTACGAGCAGTACTTC | TRBJ2-7 | TRBV5-6 | - | TRBD1
CSAGLNTEAFF | TGCAGTGCCGGGTTGAACACTGAAGCTTTCTTT | TRBJ1-1 | TRBV20-1 | - | -
CASSRLADPTDTQYF | TGTGCCAGCAGCAGACTAGCGGATCCTACAGATACGCAGTATTTT | TRBJ2-3 | TRBV6-1 | - | TRBD2
CASSQDGQAQETQYF | TGCGCCAGCAGCCAAGATGGCCAGGCCCAAGAGACCCAGTACTTC | TRBJ2-5 | TRBV4-1 | few | -
CASSIRTGNTEAFF | TGCGCCAGCAGCATAAGGACAGGGAACACTGAAGCTTTCTTT | TRBJ1-1 | TRBV5-1 | few | TRBD1
CASSEAPRSLAGGTFNEQFF | TGTGCCAGCAGTGAAGCGCCCCGCTCTTTAGCGGGAGGTACCTTCAATGAGCAGTTCTTC | TRBJ2-1 | TRBV2 | - | TRBD2
CASSPYYNYNEQFF | TGTGCCAGCAGCCCTTACTACAACTACAATGAGCAGTTCTTC | TRBJ2-1 | TRBV2 | - | -
CAIRGTGVGTDTQYF | TGTGCCATCAGGGGGACTGGTGTGGGCACAGATACGCAGTATTTT | TRBJ2-3 | TRBV10-3 | - | -
CASSLRGTVYNEQFF | TGTGCCAGCAGTTTGAGAGGGACGGTATACAATGAGCAGTTCTTC | TRBJ2-1 | TRBV27 | - | -
CASKGTSTDTQYF | TGTGCCAGTAAAGGGACCAGCACAGATACGCAGTATTTT | TRBJ2-3 | TRBV19 | - | -
CASSSSQYYGYTF | TGTGCCAGCAGCTCATCCCAGTACTATGGCTACACCTTC | TRBJ1-2 | TRBV7-3 | - | -
CASSLRSGALNEQYF | TGTGCCAGCAGCCTCCGGTCAGGGGCCCTCAACGAGCAGTACTTC | TRBJ2-7 | TRBV7-2 | once | -
CASTSGLQETQYF | TGTGCCAGCACCTCGGGACTCCAGGAGACCCAGTACTTC | TRBJ2-5 | TRBV2 | - | -
CASSLRNYNEQFF | TGTGCCAGCAGTTTAAGGAACTACAATGAGCAGTTCTTC | TRBJ2-1 | TRBV28 | - | -
CASSPENTGELFF | TGTGCCAGCTCACCAGAGAACACCGGGGAGCTGTTTTTT | TRBJ2-2 | TRBV18 | - | -
CASSIDRGRAGANVLTF | TGTGCCAGTAGTATAGACAGGGGGCGTGCTGGGGCCAACGTCCTGACTTTC | TRBJ2-6 | TRBV19 | - | TRBD1
CASSLAVLAGTQQFF | TGTGCCAGCAGCTTGGCAGTTCTAGCGGGCACACAGCAGTTCTTC | TRBJ2-1 | TRBV5-4 | - | TRBD2
CASSQGFGSLRPQHF | TGCGCCAGCAGCCAGGGGTTCGGGAGCCTTCGGCCCCAGCATTTT | TRBJ1-5 | TRBV4-1 | - | -
CASSLRDRISYEQYF | TGTGCCAGCAGTTTAAGGGACAGGATCTCCTACGAGCAGTACTTC | TRBJ2-7 | TRBV27 | - | TRBD1
CASSDSLRSTDTQYF | TGCGCCAGCAGTGACAGCCTTAGGTCCACAGATACGCAGTATTTT | TRBJ2-3 | TRBV10-1 | - | -
CASSDLGTGVWANTEAFF | TGTGCCAGCAGTGACCTAGGGACAGGGGTTTGGGCGAACACTGAAGCTTTCTTT | TRBJ1-1 | TRBV2 | - | TRBD1
CASSLSGTEKNQPQHF | TGTGCCAGCAGCCTATCCGGGACAGAGAAAAATCAGCCCCAGCATTTT | TRBJ1-5 | TRBV7-2 | - | TRBD1
CASRQGNEQYF | TGTGCCAGCAGACAGGGAAACGAGCAGTACTTC | TRBJ2-7 | TRBV6-5 | - | -
CASSDATNTEAFF | TGTGCCAGCAGTGATGCGACGAACACTGAAGCTTTCTTT | TRBJ1-1 | TRBV6-1 | - | -
CASSPGTGLTYEQYF | TGTGCCAGCAGCCCTGGGACAGGCCTTACCTACGAGCAGTACTTC | TRBJ2-7 | TRBV5-4 | - | TRBD1
CASSLTRYEQYF | TGTGCCAGCAGCTTAACTAGGTACGAGCAGTACTTC | TRBJ2-7 | TRBV11-2 | - | -
CASRSTGANQPQHF | TGTGCCAGCAGGTCGACAGGGGCCAATCAGCCCCAGCATTTT | TRBJ1-5 | TRBV6-6 | - | TRBD1
CAGNRDGQPQHF | TGTGCCGGCAACAGGGACGGCCAGCCCCAGCATTTT | TRBJ1-5 | TRBV2 | few | -
CASSLANRGRNMNTEAFF | TGCGCCAGCAGCTTGGCCAACAGGGGCCGGAACATGAACACTGAAGCTTTCTTT | TRBJ1-1 | TRBV5-1 | - | TRBD1
CASSLGGRQKNIQYF | TGTGCCAGCAGCTTGGGTGGGAGGCAGAAAAACATTCAGTACTTC | TRBJ2-4 | TRBV7-2 | - | -
CASKGGPSGDTQYF | TGCGCCAGCAAGGGAGGGCCCTCAGGGGATACGCAGTATTTT | TRBJ2-3 | TRBV5-1 | - | TRBD2
CASHYTRALGNTIYF | TGTGCCAGCCATTACACCCGGGCCCTAGGAAACACCATATATTTT | TRBJ1-3 | TRBV6-1 | - | -
CASSLSGNYYNEQFF | TGTGCCAGCAGCTTAAGCGGAAACTACTACAATGAGCAGTTCTTC | TRBJ2-1 | TRBV7-2 | - | -
CASSYRYRGRAFF | TGTGCCAGCAGTTACCGTTACAGGGGGCGAGCTTTCTTT | TRBJ1-1 | TRBV28 | - | TRBD1
CASSTRFPGQGGTSGRGRTDTQYF | TGTGCCAGCAGTACCCGATTTCCGGGACAGGGGGGGACTAGCGGGAGAGGGAGAACAGATACGCAGTATTTT | TRBJ2-3 | TRBV27 | - | TRBD2